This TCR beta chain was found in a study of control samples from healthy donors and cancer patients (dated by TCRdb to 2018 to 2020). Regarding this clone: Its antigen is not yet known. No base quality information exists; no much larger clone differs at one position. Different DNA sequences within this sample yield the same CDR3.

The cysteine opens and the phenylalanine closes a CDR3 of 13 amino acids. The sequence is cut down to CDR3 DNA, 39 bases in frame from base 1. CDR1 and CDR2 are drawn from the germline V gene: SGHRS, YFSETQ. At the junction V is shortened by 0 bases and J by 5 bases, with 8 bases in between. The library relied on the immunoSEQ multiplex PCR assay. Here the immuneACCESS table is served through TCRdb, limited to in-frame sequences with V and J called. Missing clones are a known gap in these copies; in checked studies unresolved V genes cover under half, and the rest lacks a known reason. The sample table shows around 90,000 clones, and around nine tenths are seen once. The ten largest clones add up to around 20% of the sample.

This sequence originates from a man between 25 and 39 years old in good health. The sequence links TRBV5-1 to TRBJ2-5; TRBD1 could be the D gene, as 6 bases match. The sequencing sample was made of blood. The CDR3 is CASSLGGPETQYF. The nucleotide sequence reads TGCGCCAGCAGCTTGGGGGGGCCTGAGACCCAGTACTTC.